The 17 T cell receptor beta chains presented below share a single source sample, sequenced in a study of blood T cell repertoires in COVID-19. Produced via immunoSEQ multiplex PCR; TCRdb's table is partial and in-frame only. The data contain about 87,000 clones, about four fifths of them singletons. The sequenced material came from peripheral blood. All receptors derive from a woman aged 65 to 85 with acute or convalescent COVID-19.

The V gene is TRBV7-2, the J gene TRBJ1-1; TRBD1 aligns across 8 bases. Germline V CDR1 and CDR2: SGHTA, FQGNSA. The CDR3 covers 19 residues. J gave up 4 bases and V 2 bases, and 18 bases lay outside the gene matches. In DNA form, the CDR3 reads TGTGCCAGCAGCTTAATCCCAGTCGGACAGGGCGGGAAGGGCACTGAAGCTTTCTTT. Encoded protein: CASSLIPVGQGGKGTEAFF.

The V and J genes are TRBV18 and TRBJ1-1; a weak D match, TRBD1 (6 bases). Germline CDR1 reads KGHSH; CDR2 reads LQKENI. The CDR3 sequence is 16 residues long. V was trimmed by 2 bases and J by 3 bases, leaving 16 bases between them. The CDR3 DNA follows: TGTGCCAGCTCACCAACAATAGGGGGGGTCGACACTGAAGCTTTCTTT. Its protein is CASSPTIGGVDTEAFF.

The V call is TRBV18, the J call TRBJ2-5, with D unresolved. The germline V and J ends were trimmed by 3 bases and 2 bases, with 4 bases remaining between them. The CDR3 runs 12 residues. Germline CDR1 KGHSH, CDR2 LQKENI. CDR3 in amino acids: CASSPRQETQYF. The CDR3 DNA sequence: TGTGCCAGCTCACCGAGGCAAGAGACCCAGTACTTC.

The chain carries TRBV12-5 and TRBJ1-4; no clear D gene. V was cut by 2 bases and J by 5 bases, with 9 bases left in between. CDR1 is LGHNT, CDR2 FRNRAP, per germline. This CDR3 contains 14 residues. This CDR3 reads CASGLRGLNEKLFF. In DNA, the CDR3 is TGTGCTAGTGGTTTGAGAGGGCTCAATGAAAAACTGTTTTTT.

Here the CDR3 reads CASSTGTSGVYNEQFF. CDR3 DNA sequence: TGCGCCAGCAGCACGGGAACTAGCGGGGTTTACAATGAGCAGTTCTTC. V usage is TRBV5-1 and J usage is TRBJ2-1, with TRBD2 matching over 10 bases. The trim removed 4 bases at V and 4 bases at J, leaving 8 bases unmatched. From germline, CDR1 is SGHRS and CDR2 YFSETQ. The CDR3 sequence is 16 residues long.

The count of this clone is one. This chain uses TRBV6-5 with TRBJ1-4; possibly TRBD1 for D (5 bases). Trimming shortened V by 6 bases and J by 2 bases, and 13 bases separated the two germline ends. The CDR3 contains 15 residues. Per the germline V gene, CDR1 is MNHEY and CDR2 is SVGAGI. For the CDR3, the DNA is TGTGCCAGCAGGGACGGGGGATATACTAATGAAAAACTGTTTTTT. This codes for CASRDGGYTNEKLFF.

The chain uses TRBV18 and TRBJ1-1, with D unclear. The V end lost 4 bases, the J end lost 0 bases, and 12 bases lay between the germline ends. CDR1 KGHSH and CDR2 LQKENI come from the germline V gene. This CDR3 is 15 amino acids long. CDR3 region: CASSQNAVLNTEAFF. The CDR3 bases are TGTGCCAGCTCACAGAATGCGGTCCTGAACACTGAAGCTTTCTTT.

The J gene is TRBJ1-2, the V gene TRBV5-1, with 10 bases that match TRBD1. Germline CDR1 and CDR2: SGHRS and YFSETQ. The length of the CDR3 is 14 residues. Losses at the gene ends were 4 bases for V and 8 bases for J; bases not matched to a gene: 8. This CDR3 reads CASSLGQGSMGYTF. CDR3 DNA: TGCGCCAGCAGCCTGGGACAGGGGAGTATGGGCTACACCTTC.

The CDR3 DNA follows: TGTGCCAGCAGCTTAGACCTCACAGGGGACGAGCAGTACTTC. It translates to CASSLDLTGDEQYF. The V and J genes are TRBV7-9 and TRBJ2-7, with 7 positions matching TRBD1. The CDR3 runs 14 residues. The V gene's germline CDR1 is SEHNR and CDR2 FQNEAQ (reference sequence). After removal of 1 base from V and 5 bases from J, the junction contained 5 bases not matched to a gene.

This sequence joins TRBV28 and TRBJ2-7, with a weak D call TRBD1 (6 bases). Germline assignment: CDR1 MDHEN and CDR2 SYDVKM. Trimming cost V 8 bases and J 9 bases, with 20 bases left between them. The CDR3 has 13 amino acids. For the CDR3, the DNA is TGTGCCAGCGGCTCCTGGACAGTGTTTGGGCAGTACTTC. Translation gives CASGSWTVFGQYF. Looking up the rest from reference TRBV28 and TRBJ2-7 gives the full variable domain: DVKVTQSSRYLVKRTGEKVFLECVQDMDHENMFWYRQDPGLGLRLIYFSYDVKMKEKGDIPEGYSVSREKKERFSLILESASTNQTSMYLCASGSWTVFGQYFGPGTRLTVT.

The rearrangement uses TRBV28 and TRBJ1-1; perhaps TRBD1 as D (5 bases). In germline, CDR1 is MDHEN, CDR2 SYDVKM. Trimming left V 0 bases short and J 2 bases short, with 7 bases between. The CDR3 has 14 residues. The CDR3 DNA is TGTGCCAGCAGTTTATGGGACACTAACACTGAAGCTTTCTTT. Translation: CASSLWDTNTEAFF. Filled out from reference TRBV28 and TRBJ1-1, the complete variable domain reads DVKVTQSSRYLVKRTGEKVFLECVQDMDHENMFWYRQDPGLGLRLIYFSYDVKMKEKGDIPEGYSVSREKKERFSLILESASTNQTSMYLCASSLWDTNTEAFFGQGTRLTVV.

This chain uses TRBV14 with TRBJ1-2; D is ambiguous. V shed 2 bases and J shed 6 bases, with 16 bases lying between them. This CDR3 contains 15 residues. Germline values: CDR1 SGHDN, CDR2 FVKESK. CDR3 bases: TGTGCCAGCAGCCAAAGGGTAGGACTTCCCCATGGCTACACCTTC. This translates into CASSQRVGLPHGYTF.

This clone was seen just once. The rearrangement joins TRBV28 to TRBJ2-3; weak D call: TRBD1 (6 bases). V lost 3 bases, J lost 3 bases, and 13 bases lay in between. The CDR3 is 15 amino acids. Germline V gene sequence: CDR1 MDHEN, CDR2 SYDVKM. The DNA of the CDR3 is TGTGCCAGCAGTTTTGTGTGGGGGCGGACAGATACGCAGTATTTT. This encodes CASSFVWGRTDTQYF.

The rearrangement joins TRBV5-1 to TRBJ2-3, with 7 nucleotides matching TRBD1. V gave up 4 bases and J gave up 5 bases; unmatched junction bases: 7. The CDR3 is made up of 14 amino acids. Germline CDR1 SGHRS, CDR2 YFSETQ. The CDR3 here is CASSRRTGGDTQYF. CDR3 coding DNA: TGCGCCAGCAGCCGGCGGACAGGTGGAGATACGCAGTATTTT.

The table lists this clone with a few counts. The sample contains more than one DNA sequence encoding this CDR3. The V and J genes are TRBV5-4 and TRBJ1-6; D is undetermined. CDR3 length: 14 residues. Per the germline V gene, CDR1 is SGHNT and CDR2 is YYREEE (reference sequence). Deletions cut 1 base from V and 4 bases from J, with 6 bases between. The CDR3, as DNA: TGTGCCAGCAGCTTGTCGGGTTATAATTCACCCCTCCACTTT. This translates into CASSLSGYNSPLHF. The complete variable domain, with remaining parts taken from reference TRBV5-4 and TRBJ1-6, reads ETGVTQSPTHLIKTRGQQVTLRCSSQSGHNTVSWYQQALGQGPQFIFQYYREEENGRGNFPPRFSGLQFPNYSSELNVNALELDDSALYLCASSLSGYNSPLHFGNGTRLTVT.

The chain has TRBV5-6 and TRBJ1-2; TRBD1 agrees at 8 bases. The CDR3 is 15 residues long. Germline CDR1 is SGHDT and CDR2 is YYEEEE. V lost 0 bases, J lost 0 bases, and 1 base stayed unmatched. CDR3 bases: TGTGCCAGCAGCTTGGTGGGACAGGCTAACTATGGCTACACCTTC. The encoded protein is CASSLVGQANYGYTF.

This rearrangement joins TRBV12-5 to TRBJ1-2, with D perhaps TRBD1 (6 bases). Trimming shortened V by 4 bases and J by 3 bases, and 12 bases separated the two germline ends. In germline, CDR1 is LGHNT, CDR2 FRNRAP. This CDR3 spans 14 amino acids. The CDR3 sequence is CASGSPPGDYGYTF. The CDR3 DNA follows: TGTGCTAGTGGTTCCCCCCCAGGGGACTATGGCTACACCTTC.